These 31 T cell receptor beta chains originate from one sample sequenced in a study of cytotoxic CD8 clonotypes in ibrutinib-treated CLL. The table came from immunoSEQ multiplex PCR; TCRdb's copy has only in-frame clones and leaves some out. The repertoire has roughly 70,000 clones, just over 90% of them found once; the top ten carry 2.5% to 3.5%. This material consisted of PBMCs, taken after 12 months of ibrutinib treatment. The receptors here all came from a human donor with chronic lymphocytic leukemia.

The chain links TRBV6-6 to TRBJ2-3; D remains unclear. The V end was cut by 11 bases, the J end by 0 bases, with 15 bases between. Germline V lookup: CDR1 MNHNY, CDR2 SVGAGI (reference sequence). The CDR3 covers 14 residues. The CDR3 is CASSDRASTDTQYF. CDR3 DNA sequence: TGTGCCTCGTCTGACCGCGCTAGCACAGATACGCAGTATTTT.

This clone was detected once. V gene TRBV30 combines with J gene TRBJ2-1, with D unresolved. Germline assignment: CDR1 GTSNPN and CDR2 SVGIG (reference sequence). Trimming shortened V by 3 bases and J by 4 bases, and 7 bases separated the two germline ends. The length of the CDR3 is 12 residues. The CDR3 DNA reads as TGTGCCTGGAGCGGTCCTTACAATGAGCAGTTCTTC. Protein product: CAWSGPYNEQFF.

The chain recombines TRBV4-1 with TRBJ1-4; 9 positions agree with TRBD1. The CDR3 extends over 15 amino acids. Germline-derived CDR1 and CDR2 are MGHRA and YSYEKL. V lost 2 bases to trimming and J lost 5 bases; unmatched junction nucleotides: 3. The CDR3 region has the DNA TGCGCCAGCAGCCAACCGGGACAGGGCAATGAAAAACTGTTTTTT. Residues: CASSQPGQGNEKLFF.

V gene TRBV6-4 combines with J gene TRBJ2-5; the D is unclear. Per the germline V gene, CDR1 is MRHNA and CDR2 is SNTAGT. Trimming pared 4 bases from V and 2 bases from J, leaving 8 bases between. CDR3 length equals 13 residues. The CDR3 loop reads CASSAEPQETQYF. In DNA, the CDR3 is TGTGCCAGCAGTGCCGAACCTCAAGAGACCCAGTACTTC.

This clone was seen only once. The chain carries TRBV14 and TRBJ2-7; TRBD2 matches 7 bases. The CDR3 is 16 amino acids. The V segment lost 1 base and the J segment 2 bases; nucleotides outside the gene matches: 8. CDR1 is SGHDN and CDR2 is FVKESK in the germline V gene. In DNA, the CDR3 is TGTGCCAGCAGCCAAGGGGTGCTAGCGGACCCCTACGAGCAGTACTTC. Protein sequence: CASSQGVLADPYEQYF.

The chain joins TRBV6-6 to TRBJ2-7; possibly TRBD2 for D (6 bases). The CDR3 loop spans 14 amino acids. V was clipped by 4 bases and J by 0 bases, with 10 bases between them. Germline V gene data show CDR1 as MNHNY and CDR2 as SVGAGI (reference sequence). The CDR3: CASSWGVLSYEQYF. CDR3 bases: TGTGCCAGCAGTTGGGGGGTACTCTCCTACGAGCAGTACTTC.

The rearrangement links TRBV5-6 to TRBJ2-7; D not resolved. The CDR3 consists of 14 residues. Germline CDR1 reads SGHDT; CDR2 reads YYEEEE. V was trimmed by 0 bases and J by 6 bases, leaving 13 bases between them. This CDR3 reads CASSLGRKGLEQYF. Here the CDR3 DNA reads TGTGCCAGCAGCTTGGGGCGTAAGGGCCTCGAGCAGTACTTC.

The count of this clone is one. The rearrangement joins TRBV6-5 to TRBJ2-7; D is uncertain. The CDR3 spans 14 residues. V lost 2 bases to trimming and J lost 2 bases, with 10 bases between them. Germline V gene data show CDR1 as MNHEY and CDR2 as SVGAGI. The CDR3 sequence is CASSYPGSPYEQYF. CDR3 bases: TGTGCCAGCAGTTACCCGGGTTCGCCCTACGAGCAGTACTTC.

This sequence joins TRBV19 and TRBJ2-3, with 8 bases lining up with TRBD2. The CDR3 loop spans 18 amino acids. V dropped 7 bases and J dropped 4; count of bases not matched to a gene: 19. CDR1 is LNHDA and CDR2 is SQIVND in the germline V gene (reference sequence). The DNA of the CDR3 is TGTGCCAGTATATCCTCCTTTGTGGGACTAGGTGTGCCAGATACGCAGTATTTT. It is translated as CASISSFVGLGVPDTQYF.

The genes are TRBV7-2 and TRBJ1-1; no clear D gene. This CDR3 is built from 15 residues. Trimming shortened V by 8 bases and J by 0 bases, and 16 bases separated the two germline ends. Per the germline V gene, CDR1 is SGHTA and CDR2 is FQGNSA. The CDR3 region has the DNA TGTGCCAGCCGCGGCGTAAGTTTGATGAACACTGAAGCTTTCTTT. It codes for CASRGVSLMNTEAFF.

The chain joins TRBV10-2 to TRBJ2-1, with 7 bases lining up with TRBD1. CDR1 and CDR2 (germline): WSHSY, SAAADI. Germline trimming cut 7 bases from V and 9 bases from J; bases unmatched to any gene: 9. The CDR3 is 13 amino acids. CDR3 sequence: CASISGTDLEQFF. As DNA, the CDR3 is TGCGCCAGCATTTCTGGGACAGACCTTGAGCAGTTCTTC.

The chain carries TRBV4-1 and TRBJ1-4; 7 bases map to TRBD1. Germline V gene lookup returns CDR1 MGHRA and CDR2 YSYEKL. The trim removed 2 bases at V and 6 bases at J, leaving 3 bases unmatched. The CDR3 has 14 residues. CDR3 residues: CASSQPGQDEKLFF. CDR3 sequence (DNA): TGCGCCAGCAGCCAACCCGGACAGGATGAAAAACTGTTTTTT.

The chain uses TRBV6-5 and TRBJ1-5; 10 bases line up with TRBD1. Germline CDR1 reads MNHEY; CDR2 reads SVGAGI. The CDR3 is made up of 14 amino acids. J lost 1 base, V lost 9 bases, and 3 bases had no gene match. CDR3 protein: CARGTGDSNQPQHF. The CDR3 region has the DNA TGTGCCAGGGGGACAGGGGACAGCAATCAGCCCCAGCATTTT.

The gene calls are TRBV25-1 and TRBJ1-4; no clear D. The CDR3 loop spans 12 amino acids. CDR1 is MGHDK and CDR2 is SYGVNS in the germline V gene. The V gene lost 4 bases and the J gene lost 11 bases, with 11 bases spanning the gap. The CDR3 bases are TGTGCCAGCAGTGTGGCTTTTCAGAAACTGTTTTTT. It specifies CASSVAFQKLFF.

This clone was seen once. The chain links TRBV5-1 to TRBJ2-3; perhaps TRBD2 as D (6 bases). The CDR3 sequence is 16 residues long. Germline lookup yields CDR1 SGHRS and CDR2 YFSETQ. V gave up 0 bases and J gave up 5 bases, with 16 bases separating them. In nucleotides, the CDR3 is TGCGCCAGCAGCTTGGTAGTCCGGGAGCTCGGAGATACGCAGTATTTT. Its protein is CASSLVVRELGDTQYF.

The CDR3 sequence: CASSPSTVLGPEAFF. The DNA for the CDR3 is TGTGCCAGCTCACCTTCGACAGTTCTGGGGCCCGAAGCTTTCTTT. The chain couples TRBV18 to TRBJ1-1, with a weak D call TRBD1 (5 bases). Trimming shortened V by 3 bases and J by 8 bases, and 19 bases separated the two germline ends. CDR3 length: 15 residues. The germline gives CDR1 KGHSH, CDR2 LQKENI.

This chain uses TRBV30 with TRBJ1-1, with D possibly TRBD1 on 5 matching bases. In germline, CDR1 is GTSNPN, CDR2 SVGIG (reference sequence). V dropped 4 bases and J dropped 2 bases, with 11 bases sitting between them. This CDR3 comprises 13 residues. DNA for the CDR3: TGTGCCTGGACCCGGGACTATAACACTGAAGCTTTCTTT. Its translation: CAWTRDYNTEAFF. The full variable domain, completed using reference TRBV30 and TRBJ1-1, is SQTIHQWPATLVQPVGSPLSLECTVEGTSNPNLYWYRQAAGRGLQLLFYSVGIGQISSEVPQNLSASRPQDRQFILSSKKLLLSDSGFYLCAWTRDYNTEAFFGQGTRLTVV.

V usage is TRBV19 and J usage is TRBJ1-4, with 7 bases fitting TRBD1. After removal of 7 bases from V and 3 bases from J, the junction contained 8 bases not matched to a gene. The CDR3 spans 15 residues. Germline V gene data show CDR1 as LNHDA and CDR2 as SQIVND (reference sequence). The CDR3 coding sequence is TGTGCCAGTACCTTGAGGACAGGCGCTAATGAAAAACTGTTTTTT. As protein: CASTLRTGANEKLFF.

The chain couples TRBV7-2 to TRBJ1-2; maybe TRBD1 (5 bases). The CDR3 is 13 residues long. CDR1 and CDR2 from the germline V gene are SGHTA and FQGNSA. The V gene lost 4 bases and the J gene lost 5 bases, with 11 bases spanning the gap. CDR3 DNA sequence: TGTGCCAGCAGCTGGGACCCCCCTTATGGCTACACCTTC. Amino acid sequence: CASSWDPPYGYTF.

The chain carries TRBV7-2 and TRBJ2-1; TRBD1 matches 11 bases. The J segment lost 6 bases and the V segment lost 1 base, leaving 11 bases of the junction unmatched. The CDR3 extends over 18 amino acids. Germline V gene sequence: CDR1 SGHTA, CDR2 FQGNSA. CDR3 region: CASSLVTSGTGGRNEQFF. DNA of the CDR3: TGTGCCAGCAGCTTAGTGACTTCCGGGACAGGGGGTCGCAATGAGCAGTTCTTC. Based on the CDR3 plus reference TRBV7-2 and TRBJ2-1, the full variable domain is GAGVSQSPSNKVTEKGKDVELRCDPISGHTALYWYRQSLGQGLEFLIYFQGNSAPDKSGLPSDRFSAERTGGSVSTLTIQRTQQEDSAVYLCASSLVTSGTGGRNEQFFGPGTRLTVL.

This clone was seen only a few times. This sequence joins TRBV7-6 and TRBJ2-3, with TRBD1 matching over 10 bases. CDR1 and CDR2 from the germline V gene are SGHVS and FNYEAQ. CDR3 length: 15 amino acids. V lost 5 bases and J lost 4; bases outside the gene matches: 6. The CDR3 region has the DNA TGTGCCAGCAGCCGAGGGACAGGGGCGCCAGATACGCAGTATTTT. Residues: CASSRGTGAPDTQYF.

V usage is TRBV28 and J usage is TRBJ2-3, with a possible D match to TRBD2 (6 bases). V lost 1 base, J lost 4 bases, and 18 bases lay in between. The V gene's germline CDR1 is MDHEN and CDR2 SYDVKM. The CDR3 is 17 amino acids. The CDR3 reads CASSLSTSRRVSDTQYF. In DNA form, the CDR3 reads TGTGCCAGCAGTTTATCCACTAGTAGGAGGGTCTCAGATACGCAGTATTTT.

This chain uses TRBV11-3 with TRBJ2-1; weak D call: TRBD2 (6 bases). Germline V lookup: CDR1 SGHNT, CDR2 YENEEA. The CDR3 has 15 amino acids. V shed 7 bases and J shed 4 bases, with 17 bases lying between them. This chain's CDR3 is CASKNQRAVYNEQFF. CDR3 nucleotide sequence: TGTGCCAGCAAAAATCAGCGGGCCGTATACAATGAGCAGTTCTTC.

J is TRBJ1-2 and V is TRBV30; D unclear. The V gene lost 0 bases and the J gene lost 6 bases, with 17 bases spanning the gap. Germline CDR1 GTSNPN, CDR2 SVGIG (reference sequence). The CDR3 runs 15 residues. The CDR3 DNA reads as TGTGCCTGGAGTGTAGGCCAGACAAGGACTAATGGCTACACCTTC. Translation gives CAWSVGQTRTNGYTF.

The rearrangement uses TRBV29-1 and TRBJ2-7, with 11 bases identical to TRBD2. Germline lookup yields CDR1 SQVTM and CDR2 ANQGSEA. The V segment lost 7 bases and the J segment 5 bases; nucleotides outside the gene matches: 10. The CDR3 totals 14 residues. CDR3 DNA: TGCAGCGCGCGACCCGGGACTAGCGGACACGAGCAGTACTTC. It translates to CSARPGTSGHEQYF.

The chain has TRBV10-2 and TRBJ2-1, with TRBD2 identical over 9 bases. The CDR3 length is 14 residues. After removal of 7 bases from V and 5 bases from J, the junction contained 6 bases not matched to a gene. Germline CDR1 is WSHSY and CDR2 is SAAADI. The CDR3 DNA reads TGCGCCAGCACACTAGCGGGTCTCGACAATGAGCAGTTCTTC. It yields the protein CASTLAGLDNEQFF.

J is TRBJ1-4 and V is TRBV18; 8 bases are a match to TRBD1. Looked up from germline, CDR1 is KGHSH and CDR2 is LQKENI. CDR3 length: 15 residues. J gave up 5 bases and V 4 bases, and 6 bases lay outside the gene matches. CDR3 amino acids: CASSRGQDRNEKLFF. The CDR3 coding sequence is TGTGCCAGCTCACGGGGACAGGACCGGAATGAAAAACTGTTTTTT.

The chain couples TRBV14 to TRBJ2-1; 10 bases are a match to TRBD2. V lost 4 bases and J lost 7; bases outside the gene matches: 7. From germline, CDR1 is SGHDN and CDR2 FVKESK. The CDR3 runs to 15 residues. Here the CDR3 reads CASSRGLADKNEQFF. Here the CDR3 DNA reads TGTGCCAGCAGCCGAGGACTAGCGGATAAGAATGAGCAGTTCTTC.

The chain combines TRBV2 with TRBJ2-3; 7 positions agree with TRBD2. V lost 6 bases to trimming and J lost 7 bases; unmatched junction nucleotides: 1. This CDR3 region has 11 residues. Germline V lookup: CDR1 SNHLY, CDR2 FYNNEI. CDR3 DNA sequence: TGTGCCAGCAGGGGGACTAATACGCAGTATTTT. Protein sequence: CASRGTNTQYF. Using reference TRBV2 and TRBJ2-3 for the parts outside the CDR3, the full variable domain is EPEVTQTPSHQVTQMGQEVILRCVPISNHLYFYWYRQILGQKVEFLVSFYNNEISEKSEIFDDQFSVERPDGSNFTLKIRSTKLEDSAMYFCASRGTNTQYFGPGTRLTVL.

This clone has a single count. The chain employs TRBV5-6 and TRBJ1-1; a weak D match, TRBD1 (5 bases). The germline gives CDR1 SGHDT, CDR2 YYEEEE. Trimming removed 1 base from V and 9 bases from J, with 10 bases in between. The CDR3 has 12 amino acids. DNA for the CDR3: TGTGCCAGCAGCTTGAGTGGGACGAAAGCTTTCTTT. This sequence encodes CASSLSGTKAFF. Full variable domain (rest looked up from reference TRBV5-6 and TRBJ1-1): DAGVTQSPTHLIKTRGQQVTLRCSPKSGHDTVSWYQQALGQGPQFIFQYYEEEERQRGNFPDRFSGHQFPNYSSELNVNALLLGDSALYLCASSLSGTKAFFGQGTRLTVV.

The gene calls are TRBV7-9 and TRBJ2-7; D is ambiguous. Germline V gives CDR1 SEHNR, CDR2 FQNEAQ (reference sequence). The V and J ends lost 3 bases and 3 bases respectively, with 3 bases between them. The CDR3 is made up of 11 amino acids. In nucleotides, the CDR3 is TGTGCCAGCAGCTTTAGCTACGAGCAGTACTTC. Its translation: CASSFSYEQYF. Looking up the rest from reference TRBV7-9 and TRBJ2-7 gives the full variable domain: DTGVSQNPRHKITKRGQNVTFRCDPISEHNRLYWYRQTLGQGPEFLTYFQNEAQLEKSRLLSDRFSAERPKGSFSTLEIQRTEQGDSAMYLCASSFSYEQYFGPGTRLTVT.